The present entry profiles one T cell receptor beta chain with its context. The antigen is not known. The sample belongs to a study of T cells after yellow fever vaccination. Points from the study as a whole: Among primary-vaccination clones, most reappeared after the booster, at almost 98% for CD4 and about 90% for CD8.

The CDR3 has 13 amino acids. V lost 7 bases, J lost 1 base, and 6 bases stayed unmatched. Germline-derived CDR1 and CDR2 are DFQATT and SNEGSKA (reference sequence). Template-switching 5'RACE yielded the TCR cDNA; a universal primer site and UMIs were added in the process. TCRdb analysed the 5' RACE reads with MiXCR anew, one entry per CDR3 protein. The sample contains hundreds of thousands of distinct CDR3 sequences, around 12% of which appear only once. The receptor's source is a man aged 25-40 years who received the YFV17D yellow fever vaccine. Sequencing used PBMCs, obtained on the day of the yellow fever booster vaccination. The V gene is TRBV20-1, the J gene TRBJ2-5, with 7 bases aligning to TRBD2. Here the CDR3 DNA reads TGCAGTGTCAACGGGAGGACCCAAGAGACCCAGTACTTC. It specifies CSVNGRTQETQYF.